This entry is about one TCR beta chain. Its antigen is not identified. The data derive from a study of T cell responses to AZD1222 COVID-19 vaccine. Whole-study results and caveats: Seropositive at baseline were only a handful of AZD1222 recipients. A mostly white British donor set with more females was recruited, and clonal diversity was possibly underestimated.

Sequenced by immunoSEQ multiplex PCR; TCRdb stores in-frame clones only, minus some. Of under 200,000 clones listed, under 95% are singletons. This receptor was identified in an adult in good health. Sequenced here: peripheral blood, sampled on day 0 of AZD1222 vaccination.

CDR3 coding DNA: TGCGCCAGCAGCTTGCTGGGGACAAGCTCCTACGAGCAGTACTTC. Its protein is CASSLLGTSSYEQYF. The V and J genes are TRBV5-1 and TRBJ2-7, with D possibly being TRBD1 (6 bases). V was shortened by 1 base and J by 0 bases, with 11 bases between the two germline ends. CDR3 length: 15 amino acids. Per the germline V gene, CDR1 is SGHRS and CDR2 is YFSETQ. The entire variable domain, with the rest obtained from reference TRBV5-1 and TRBJ2-7, is as follows: KAGVTQTPRYLIKTRGQQVTLSCSPISGHRSVSWYQQTPGQGLQFLFEYFSETQRNKGNFPGRFSGRQFSNSRSEMNVSTLELGDSALYLCASSLLGTSSYEQYFGPGTRLTVT.